These 27 T cell receptor beta chains were sequenced from one sample in a study of response to subunit inactivated influenza vaccine (dated by TCRdb to the late 2010s). Library construction relied on RT-PCR. The instrument was an Illumina HiSeq 2500. TCRdb reprocessed the public reads (quality trimming at Q25 with fastp, clone calling with MiXCR) and kept in-frame beta chains. Every entry covers one CDR3 protein and lists the most common genes and DNA from its rows. This sample holds more than 450,000 distinct CDR3 sequences; 7.6% were observed only once. Around 13% of the sample is taken by the ten largest. The sequences come from PBMCs from blood, collected around 25 months after vaccination. These receptors came from a man between 50 and 75 years old who received an inactivated influenza vaccine. Donor details come from another sample of the same person, matched by shared clones.

This clonotype has more than one count but fewer than ten. This rearrangement joins TRBV7-9 to TRBJ2-3, with unresolved D. This CDR3 has 14 amino acids. Trimming took off 4 bases at V and 3 bases at J, with 11 bases between the two ends. The germline gives CDR1 SEHNR, CDR2 FQNEAQ (reference sequence). CDR3 region: CASSSSPRTDTQYF. The CDR3 coding sequence is TGTGCCAGCAGCTCATCCCCCCGGACAGATACGCAGTATTTT.

This clonotype came up many times. The genes are TRBV28 and TRBJ1-6; TRBD1 might be the D (6 bases). This CDR3 comprises 15 residues. Trimming stripped 6 bases from V and 9 bases from J, with 18 bases between. Germline V lookup: CDR1 MDHEN, CDR2 SYDVKM. This chain's CDR3 is CASSPGGREGSPLHF. The CDR3, as DNA: TGTGCCAGCAGCCCCGGGGGCAGGGAAGGTTCACCCCTCCACTTT.

V is TRBV11-2 and J is TRBJ2-1; D might be TRBD1 or TRBD2, each matching 5 bases. The CDR3 is 14 amino acids. Trimming pared 1 base from V and 9 bases from J, leaving 13 bases between. Germline V gene lookup returns CDR1 SGHAT and CDR2 FQNNGV. Here the CDR3 reads CASSLVSRAGEQFF. In DNA, the CDR3 is TGTGCCAGCAGCTTAGTTAGCAGGGCGGGTGAGCAGTTCTTC.

The chain is built from TRBV7-6 and TRBJ2-3, with TRBD2 matching over 10 bases. Trimming took 6 bases from V and 1 from J; bases not matched to a gene: 7. Germline V gene lookup returns CDR1 SGHVS and CDR2 FNYEAQ. The CDR3 covers 16 residues. In DNA, the CDR3 is TGTGCCAGCAGTTCTAGCGGGAGATTGGGCACAGATACGCAGTATTTT. This codes for CASSSSGRLGTDTQYF. The full variable domain, completed using reference TRBV7-6 and TRBJ2-3, is GAGVSQSPRYKVTKRGQDVALRCDPISGHVSLYWYRQALGQGPEFLTYFNYEAQQDKSGLPNDRFSAERPEGSISTLTIQRTEQRDSAMYRCASSSSGRLGTDTQYFGPGTRLTVL.

The table lists this clonotype with many counts. V is TRBV18 and J is TRBJ2-1; a weak D match, TRBD1 (5 bases). The germline V and J ends were trimmed by 2 bases and 9 bases, with 17 bases remaining between them. Germline CDR1 is KGHSH and CDR2 is LQKENI. This CDR3 comprises 15 residues. CDR3 coding DNA: TGTGCCAGCTCACCAAATCAGGGATCTAACAGTGAGCAGTTCTTC. It encodes CASSPNQGSNSEQFF.

This chain connects TRBV7-3 to TRBJ2-1; D might be TRBD1 (5 bases). CDR1 and CDR2 (germline): SGHTA, FQGTGA. V was trimmed by 5 bases and J by 1 base, leaving 12 bases between them. The CDR3 contains 15 residues. DNA for the CDR3: TGTGCCAGCAGCCTATCGCAGGGATCCTACAATGAGCAGTTCTTC. Encoded protein: CASSLSQGSYNEQFF.

This clonotype was found a few times. The chain has TRBV20-1 and TRBJ2-3; TRBD2 aligns across 12 bases. The J segment lost 4 bases and the V segment lost 3 bases, leaving 5 bases of the junction unmatched. Germline V gene lookup returns CDR1 DFQATT and CDR2 SNEGSKA (reference sequence). This CDR3 comprises 15 residues. This CDR3 reads CSARWTSGVADTQYF. CDR3 in DNA: TGCAGTGCTAGGTGGACTAGCGGGGTGGCAGATACGCAGTATTTT.

V is TRBV5-1 and J is TRBJ1-6, with D unclear. The germline CDR1 and CDR2 sequences are SGHRS and YFSETQ. The CDR3 covers 15 residues. V gave up 4 bases and J gave up 7 bases, with 15 bases separating them. CDR3 DNA sequence: TGCGCCAGCAGCACCTCCGGCGGCCGGAATTCACCCCTCCACTTT. Protein: CASSTSGGRNSPLHF.

This clonotype was counted at least ten times. The CDR3 DNA is TGCGCCAGCAGCTTAGGGACTACAGGGGTTTTAGAGACCCAGTACTTC. Protein: CASSLGTTGVLETQYF. The chain joins TRBV5-1 to TRBJ2-5; perhaps D is TRBD1 or TRBD2 (7 bases each). Germline V gene sequence: CDR1 SGHRS, CDR2 YFSETQ. The CDR3 has 16 residues. Trimming stripped 2 bases from V and 4 bases from J, with 18 bases between.

In its sample, this clonotype was seen a few times. This rearrangement joins TRBV12-3 or TRBV12-4 to TRBJ2-3, with D possibly TRBD2 on 6 matching bases. The length of the CDR3 is 14 residues. Trimming removed 2 bases from V and 5 bases from J, with 11 bases in between. Written as DNA, the CDR3 is TGTGCCAGCAGTTTAACGACCGGGGGAGATACGCAGTATTTT. Translated: CASSLTTGGDTQYF.

This clonotype was counted between two and nine times. V gene TRBV5-1 combines with J gene TRBJ2-7, with D possibly being TRBD1 (5 bases). Trimming cost V 3 bases and J 0 bases, with 10 bases left between them. Per germline, CDR1 SGHRS and CDR2 YFSETQ. The CDR3 sequence is 14 residues long. CDR3 sequence (DNA): TGCGCCAGCAGCTCCGGACACCTCTCCTACGAGCAGTACTTC. This gives the protein CASSSGHLSYEQYF.

The chain carries TRBV7-2 and TRBJ2-1; 7 nucleotides agree with TRBD1. Trimming cost V 1 base and J 12 bases; bases outside gene matches: 12. The CDR3 extends over 15 amino acids. The germline CDR1 and CDR2 sequences are SGHTA and FQGNSA. The chain's CDR3 is CASSLVSGQKAPQFF. The CDR3 DNA follows: TGTGCCAGCAGCTTAGTCTCGGGACAGAAGGCCCCGCAGTTCTTC.

Remarks on this clonotype: Compared with germline, one end of the junction differs, possibly owing to a read error. This chain connects TRBV27 to TRBJ1-2; D gene unclear. Per germline, CDR1 MNHEY and CDR2 SMNVEV (reference sequence). CDR3 size: 14 residues. The CDR3 nucleotides read TGTACCAGCAGTCCAAGGGTGGGCAACTATGGCTACACCTTC. Its translation is CTSSPRVGNYGYTF.

This clonotype was found a few times. This sequence joins TRBV29-1 and TRBJ2-5; 10 bases are shared with TRBD1. Unmatched junction bases numbered 0, after V lost 7 bases and J lost 1 base. The CDR3 is 12 residues long. The germline V gene has CDR1 SQVTM and CDR2 ANQGSEA. CDR3 DNA sequence: TGCAGCGGACAGGGGGCCCAAGAGACCCAGTACTTC. Encoded protein: CSGQGAQETQYF.

This clonotype has a count of ten or more. The chain has TRBV29-1 and TRBJ1-2; D is perhaps TRBD1 (6 bases). This CDR3 spans 13 amino acids. The germline V and J ends were trimmed by 3 bases and 8 bases, with 16 bases remaining between them. Germline V gene sequence: CDR1 SQVTM, CDR2 ANQGSEA. CDR3 in DNA: TGCAGCGTTGACCAGGGGAGGTTGTCGGGCTACACCTTC. Translating it yields CSVDQGRLSGYTF.

In its sample, this clonotype was seen a few times. The chain links TRBV24-1 to TRBJ2-7; 12 nucleotides agree with TRBD2. J gave up 6 bases and V 4 bases, and 12 bases lay outside the gene matches. This CDR3 region has 17 residues. Germline loops: CDR1 KGHDR, CDR2 SFDVKD. The CDR3 DNA follows: TGTGCCACCAGTGACCCGGGGACTAGCGGGCTGGCGGGCGAGCAGTACTTC. Translation: CATSDPGTSGLAGEQYF.

This clonotype was observed many times. The chain combines TRBV6-5 with TRBJ2-7, with D maybe TRBD1 (5 bases). Germline CDR1 reads MNHEY; CDR2 reads SVGAGI. Trimming shortened V by 7 bases and J by 3 bases, and 7 bases separated the two germline ends. This CDR3 contains 11 residues. In nucleotides, the CDR3 is TGTGCCAGCACCCAGGGCTACGAGCAGTACTTC. This sequence encodes CASTQGYEQYF.

The V call is TRBV29-1, the J call TRBJ2-6; D gene ambiguous. Trimming took off 7 bases at V and 0 bases at J, with 7 bases between the two ends. The CDR3 covers 13 residues. CDR1 is SQVTM, CDR2 ANQGSEA, per germline. The CDR3 is CSAGHSGANVLTF. The CDR3 region has the DNA TGCAGCGCCGGCCACTCTGGGGCCAACGTCCTGACTTTC. Complete variable domain (other parts from reference TRBV29-1 and TRBJ2-6): SAVISQKPSRDICQRGTSLTIQCQVDSQVTMMFWYRQQPGQSLTLIATANQGSEATYESGFVIDKFPISRPNLTFSTLTVSNMSPEDSSIYLCSAGHSGANVLTFGAGSRLTVL.

The chain combines TRBV6-5 with TRBJ2-7; 9 nucleotides line up with TRBD1. Trimming took 0 bases from V and 7 from J; bases not matched to a gene: 7. There are 15 residues in the CDR3. From germline, CDR1 is MNHEY and CDR2 SVGAGI. In DNA, the CDR3 is TGTGCCAGCAGTTACTCGAGGACAGGGGCGGGGGAGCAGTACTTC. Its translation: CASSYSRTGAGEQYF.

This clonotype occurred a few times. In nucleotides, the CDR3 is TGCAGCGTTGTAATAAACGACCGTACGCAGTATTTT. This encodes CSVVINDRTQYF. The chain combines TRBV29-1 with TRBJ2-3; no clear D. Between the trimmed V and J ends, which lost 4 bases and 8 bases, there was a span of 13 bases. In germline, CDR1 is SQVTM, CDR2 ANQGSEA. The CDR3 length is 12 residues.

Only a few counts were recorded for this clonotype. The V and J genes are TRBV19 and TRBJ2-1; D is possibly TRBD2 (6 bases). CDR1 LNHDA and CDR2 SQIVND come from the germline V gene (reference sequence). CDR3 length: 14 residues. The V end lost 1 base, the J end lost 5 bases, and 9 bases lay between the germline ends. The CDR3 reads CASSIGLVNNEQFF. The CDR3 DNA is TGTGCCAGTAGTATAGGACTAGTGAACAATGAGCAGTTCTTC.

The chain carries TRBV20-1 and TRBJ1-5; no definite D call. The CDR3 is made up of 14 amino acids. V was trimmed by 6 bases and J by 1 base, leaving 13 bases between them. The germline gives CDR1 DFQATT, CDR2 SNEGSKA (reference sequence). The CDR3 DNA reads TGCAGTGCGGGCAGACACTTGAGCAATCAGCCCCAGCATTTT. Translation gives CSAGRHLSNQPQHF.

This rearrangement joins TRBV7-8 to TRBJ2-7; D possibly corresponds to TRBD2 (5 bases). Germline CDR1 and CDR2: SGHVS and FQNEAQ. The CDR3 is 13 amino acids. Trimming shortened V by 5 bases and J by 3 bases, and 11 bases separated the two germline ends. The CDR3 reads CASSRGYYYEQYF. CDR3 coding DNA: TGTGCCAGCAGCCGCGGGTATTACTACGAGCAGTACTTC.

The chain has TRBV7-2 and TRBJ2-3; weak D call: TRBD1 (6 bases). Trimming removed 1 base at V and 6 bases at J, with 14 bases between. CDR1 and CDR2 from the germline V gene are SGHTA and FQGNSA. The CDR3 totals 15 residues. The CDR3 coding sequence is TGTGCCAGCAGCTTAGTGGTACAGGGTTGGGATACGCAGTATTTT. Residues: CASSLVVQGWDTQYF.

Ten or more counts support this clonotype. Written as DNA, the CDR3 is TGTGCCAGCAGCTCATGGGACACTGAAGCTTTCTTT. It codes for CASSSWDTEAFF. The chain joins TRBV9 to TRBJ1-1; D not certain. Trimming removed 4 bases from V and 3 bases from J, with 7 bases in between. The CDR3 contains 12 residues. CDR1 is SGDLS, CDR2 YYNGEE, per germline.

This clonotype was found a few times. The CDR3, as DNA: TGCAGCGTAGGACAGGAGGCCTACGAGCAGTACTTC. Residues: CSVGQEAYEQYF. The chain links TRBV29-1 to TRBJ2-7; 7 bases are shared with TRBD1. The V gene's germline CDR1 is SQVTM and CDR2 ANQGSEA. CDR3 size: 12 residues. The J segment lost 2 bases and the V segment lost 6 bases, leaving 4 bases of the junction unmatched.

The chain carries TRBV29-1 and TRBJ2-2, with D perhaps TRBD1 (5 bases). Germline V gene data show CDR1 as SQVTM and CDR2 as ANQGSEA. The V and J ends lost 5 bases and 1 base respectively, with 8 bases between them. The CDR3 runs to 13 residues. The CDR3: CSVKDMNTGELFF. The DNA for the CDR3 is TGCAGCGTTAAGGACATGAACACCGGGGAGCTGTTTTTT.